A single sample is the source of the 15 T cell receptor beta chains below, sequenced in a study of control samples from healthy donors and cancer patients. The table came from immunoSEQ multiplex PCR; TCRdb's copy has only in-frame clones and leaves some out. This sample has 260,000 or so clones; almost 85% occur once, and the top ten carry about an eighth. Specimen: PBMCs. The source of these receptors is a woman aged 55-69 years with lung cancer.

The gene calls are TRBV11-2 and TRBJ2-2; D perhaps matches TRBD1 (7 bases). Germline V CDR1 and CDR2: SGHAT, FQNNGV. Trimming pared 4 bases from V and 2 bases from J, leaving 11 bases between. The CDR3 extends over 15 amino acids. The CDR3 coding sequence is TGTGCCAGCAGCTCAGGGGGACTCAACACCGGGGAGCTGTTTTTT. Its protein is CASSSGGLNTGELFF. The full variable domain, in which reference TRBV11-2 and TRBJ2-2 provide the parts outside the CDR3, is EAGVAQSPRYKIIEKRQSVAFWCNPISGHATLYWYQQILGQGPKLLIQFQNNGVVDDSQLPKDRFSAERLKGVDSTLKIQPAKLEDSAVYLCASSSGGLNTGELFFGEGSRLTVL.

This chain joins TRBV7-2 and TRBJ2-1; weak D call: TRBD2 (5 bases). This CDR3 has 15 amino acids. The V end lost 5 bases, the J end lost 0 bases, and 11 bases lay between the germline ends. The germline V gene has CDR1 SGHTA and CDR2 FQGNSA. The CDR3 spells CASSPAGSSYNEQFF. As DNA, the CDR3 is TGTGCCAGCAGCCCGGCGGGCTCCTCCTACAATGAGCAGTTCTTC. The full variable domain, with the rest looked up from reference TRBV7-2 and TRBJ2-1, is GAGVSQSPSNKVTEKGKDVELRCDPISGHTALYWYRQSLGQGLEFLIYFQGNSAPDKSGLPSDRFSAERTGGSVSTLTIQRTQQEDSAVYLCASSPAGSSYNEQFFGPGTRLTVL.

The rearrangement joins TRBV10-3 to TRBJ1-1, with 8 bases identical to TRBD1. The CDR3 has 16 residues. The junction had 15 bases not matched to a gene; V was cut back by 5 bases and J by 7 bases. Per the germline V gene, CDR1 is ENHRY and CDR2 is SYGVKD. CDR3 amino acids: CAISTWRGQGRVEAFF. CDR3 in DNA: TGTGCCATCAGTACGTGGCGAGGACAGGGTAGGGTTGAAGCTTTCTTT.

To note about this clone: Within the sample, other DNA sequences also encode this same CDR3. The chain carries TRBV2 and TRBJ2-7; 7 positions match TRBD1. The ends lost 6 bases at V and 1 base at J; junction bases unmatched: 0. Germline assignment: CDR1 SNHLY and CDR2 FYNNEI. The CDR3 consists of 12 residues. CDR3 nucleotides: TGTGCCAGCAGGGACAGGTCCTACGAGCAGTACTTC. It is translated as CASRDRSYEQYF. Full variable domain (outside the CDR3, taken from reference TRBV2 and TRBJ2-7): EPEVTQTPSHQVTQMGQEVILRCVPISNHLYFYWYRQILGQKVEFLVSFYNNEISEKSEIFDDQFSVERPDGSNFTLKIRSTKLEDSAMYFCASRDRSYEQYFGPGTRLTVT.

This clone occurred once. The rearrangement joins TRBV5-5 to TRBJ1-3; perhaps TRBD1 as D (6 bases). Trimming removed 4 bases at V and 6 bases at J, with 14 bases between. This CDR3 spans 14 amino acids. Germline V lookup: CDR1 SGHKS, CDR2 YYEKEE (reference sequence). CDR3 in DNA: TGTGCCAGCAGCCAACAGACAGGAGTAAACACCATATATTTT. It specifies CASSQQTGVNTIYF.

J is TRBJ2-3 and V is TRBV9; 7 bases align to TRBD2. The CDR3 length is 17 residues. Germline V CDR1 and CDR2: SGDLS, YYNGEE. V was pared by 2 bases and J by 5 bases, with 14 bases of the junction left unmatched. CDR3 DNA sequence: TGTGCCAGCAGCGTCAACCCCGCGGGAGCCGGGGAAGATACGCAGTATTTT. Translation: CASSVNPAGAGEDTQYF.

Only a few counts were recorded for this clone. The rearrangement links TRBV5-4 to TRBJ2-7; TRBD1 aligns across 7 bases. Germline loops: CDR1 SGHNT, CDR2 YYREEE (reference sequence). The CDR3 runs to 15 residues. With V trimmed by 0 bases and J by 5 bases, 8 bases remained unmatched. The CDR3 sequence: CASSLAPGQHNEQYF. As DNA, the CDR3 is TGTGCCAGCAGCTTGGCCCCGGGACAGCACAACGAGCAGTACTTC.

V is TRBV18 and J is TRBJ1-4, with unresolved D. The CDR3 is made up of 14 amino acids. Trimming cost V 3 bases and J 7 bases, with 12 bases left between them. Per the germline V gene, CDR1 is KGHSH and CDR2 is LQKENI. The CDR3 protein is CASSPLGIGEKLFF. In DNA, the CDR3 is TGTGCCAGCTCACCCCTCGGAATAGGTGAAAAACTGTTTTTT. Full variable domain (outside the CDR3, taken from reference TRBV18 and TRBJ1-4): NAGVMQNPRHLVRRRGQEARLRCSPMKGHSHVYWYRQLPEEGLKFMVYLQKENIIDESGMPKERFSAEFPKEGPSILRIQQVVRGDSAAYFCASSPLGIGEKLFFGSGTQLSVL.

On this clone itself: The identical CDR3 is also encoded by other nucleotide sequences in the sample. The chain has TRBV5-6 and TRBJ2-7; D is unclear. Trimming shortened V by 5 bases and J by 0 bases, and 9 bases separated the two germline ends. The CDR3 is 13 amino acids. Germline CDR1 reads SGHDT; CDR2 reads YYEEEE. Here the CDR3 reads CASSLRDSYEQYF. CDR3 nucleotides: TGTGCCAGCAGTTTAAGGGACTCCTACGAGCAGTACTTC.

V and J are TRBV7-2 and TRBJ1-2, with 8 positions matching TRBD1. Germline CDR1 and CDR2: SGHTA and FQGNSA. V lost 3 bases, J lost 5 bases, and 8 bases stayed unmatched. The CDR3 extends over 15 amino acids. The CDR3 sequence is CASSLVTGGMYGYTF. CDR3 in DNA: TGTGCCAGCAGCTTGGTAACAGGGGGAATGTATGGCTACACCTTC.

The rearrangement uses TRBV6-6 and TRBJ2-2, with D unresolved. Trimming pared 0 bases from V and 1 base from J, leaving 9 bases between. The CDR3 is 16 residues long. The germline V gene encodes CDR1 MNHNY and CDR2 SVGAGI (reference sequence). For the CDR3, the DNA is TGTGCCAGCAGTTACTCTTACCGCTTGAACACCGGGGAGCTGTTTTTT. This translates into CASSYSYRLNTGELFF.

The chain couples TRBV6-5 to TRBJ2-3; D remains ambiguous. V lost 6 bases to trimming and J lost 6 bases, with 10 bases between them. CDR3 length: 12 amino acids. Per germline, CDR1 MNHEY and CDR2 SVGAGI. DNA of the CDR3: TGTGCCAGCAGCCTCTCACGGGATACGCAGTATTTT. Translated: CASSLSRDTQYF.

CDR3 protein: CSASTLTRLTGELFF. CDR3 in DNA: TGCAGTGCTAGTACTCTAACCCGCCTCACCGGGGAGCTGTTTTTT. The genes are TRBV20-1 and TRBJ2-2; D uncertain. V was pared by 3 bases and J by 4 bases, with 15 bases between. CDR3 length: 15 residues. CDR1 is DFQATT, CDR2 SNEGSKA, per germline (reference sequence).

The table lists this clone with a count of one. This chain uses TRBV27 with TRBJ2-7; 9 bases map to TRBD2. CDR1 and CDR2 (germline): MNHEY, SMNVEV (reference sequence). V was pared by 5 bases and J by 0 bases, with 2 bases of the junction left unmatched. The CDR3 is 14 residues long. The CDR3 DNA reads TGTGCCAGCAGTGGAGCGGGAGGCTCCTACGAGCAGTACTTC. Its translation is CASSGAGGSYEQYF.

The rearrangement joins TRBV2 to TRBJ2-1; TRBD2 matches at 14 bases. The V gene's germline CDR1 is SNHLY and CDR2 FYNNEI. Germline trimming cut 6 bases from V and 6 bases from J; bases unmatched to any gene: 4. CDR3 length: 15 residues. The CDR3 coding sequence is TGTGCCAGCAGCGTAGGGACTAGCGGGGGCAATGAGCAGTTCTTC. Amino acid sequence: CASSVGTSGGNEQFF. Full variable domain (remainder filled in from reference TRBV2 and TRBJ2-1): EPEVTQTPSHQVTQMGQEVILRCVPISNHLYFYWYRQILGQKVEFLVSFYNNEISEKSEIFDDQFSVERPDGSNFTLKIRSTKLEDSAMYFCASSVGTSGGNEQFFGPGTRLTVL.